This section outlines one T cell receptor beta chain sequence together with its context. Clones were sequenced by immunoSEQ multiplex PCR, and TCRdb holds only the in-frame ones, with some missing. The sample lists about 120,000 clones, 85% to 95% occurring once. The data were obtained in a study of T cell changes during pregnancy in multiple sclerosis. This TCR came from a female donor with multiple sclerosis, enrolled in a pregnancy study. The sample here was peripheral blood, taken before pregnancy.

CDR3: CASSGELAGRSYEQYF. DNA for the CDR3: TGTGCCAGCAGCGGCGAACTAGCGGGGCGCTCCTACGAGCAGTACTTC. The rearrangement uses TRBV7-9 and TRBJ2-7, with 10 bases identical to TRBD2. CDR3 length: 16 amino acids. After removal of 5 bases from V and 0 bases from J, the junction contained 7 bases not matched to a gene. Per germline, CDR1 SEHNR and CDR2 FQNEAQ (reference sequence).